These 30 T cell receptor beta chains were all obtained from the same sample, sequenced in a study of cytomegalovirus exposure and HLA in healthy donors (dated by TCRdb to about 2017). The library relied on the immunoSEQ multiplex PCR assay. A mixture of 60 forward primers for TCR Vbeta segments and 13 reverse primers for TCR Jbeta segments was used in the multiplex PCR. Not all clones reach the TCRdb copy of this immuneACCESS table, which keeps in-frame sequences only. Checked studies attribute under half of the gap to unresolved V genes and leave the rest unexplained. Across this sample there are 85,000 to 120,000 clones, with less than 85% seen only once. 2% to 3% of the sample comes from the top ten. Sequencing was carried out using PBMCs. The source is a man aged 40-50 years in good health and CMV-seronegative.

The chain links TRBV5-5 to TRBJ2-7, with a possible D match to TRBD2 (6 bases). This CDR3 comprises 15 residues. Germline V gives CDR1 SGHKS, CDR2 YYEKEE (reference sequence). Deletions cut 1 base from V and 0 bases from J, with 11 bases between. The DNA of the CDR3 is TGTGCCAGCAGCTTGTATGCGGGGAGCTCCTACGAGCAGTACTTC. Encoded protein: CASSLYAGSSYEQYF.

This sequence joins TRBV11-2 and TRBJ2-2; 8 nucleotides align to TRBD1. Trimming cost V 4 bases and J 6 bases; bases outside gene matches: 7. CDR1 SGHAT and CDR2 FQNNGV come from the germline V gene. This CDR3 has 15 residues. This CDR3 reads CASSSGGGVAGELFF. In nucleotides, the CDR3 is TGTGCCAGCAGCTCAGGGGGCGGGGTAGCCGGGGAGCTGTTTTTT.

The V gene is TRBV27, the J gene TRBJ2-7; 8 nucleotides match TRBD2. Germline V gives CDR1 MNHEY, CDR2 SMNVEV (reference sequence). The CDR3 consists of 15 residues. Trimming at V came to 3 bases and at J to 0 bases, leaving 4 bases not matched to a gene. CDR3 sequence reads: CASSFQAGGSYEQYF. The CDR3 DNA reads as TGTGCCAGCAGTTTTCAGGCGGGGGGCTCCTACGAGCAGTACTTC.

The genes are TRBV2 and TRBJ2-5, with a possible D match to TRBD2 (5 bases). The CDR3 totals 12 residues. CDR1 and CDR2 from the germline V gene are SNHLY and FYNNEI. The V gene lost 6 bases and the J gene lost 3 bases, with 8 bases spanning the gap. This chain's CDR3 is CASRRAEETQYF. DNA for the CDR3: TGTGCCAGCAGGCGGGCTGAAGAGACCCAGTACTTC.

The rearrangement uses TRBV7-9 and TRBJ2-1, with 9 bases fitting TRBD2. The CDR3 runs 16 residues. CDR1 and CDR2 from the germline V gene are SEHNR and FQNEAQ (reference sequence). V lost 5 bases and J lost 6; bases outside the gene matches: 11. DNA for the CDR3: TGTGCCAGCAGCGTTATTGGCGGGGGGGGCATCAATGAGCAGTTCTTC. Amino acid sequence: CASSVIGGGGINEQFF. The full variable domain, in which reference TRBV7-9 and TRBJ2-1 provide the parts outside the CDR3, is DTGVSQNPRHKITKRGQNVTFRCDPISEHNRLYWYRQTLGQGPEFLTYFQNEAQLEKSRLLSDRFSAERPKGSFSTLEIQRTEQGDSAMYLCASSVIGGGGINEQFFGPGTRLTVL.

The genes are TRBV5-1 and TRBJ2-5, with D perhaps TRBD2 (7 bases). The CDR3 has 14 amino acids. Germline values: CDR1 SGHRS, CDR2 YFSETQ. Trimming took off 4 bases at V and 1 base at J, with 11 bases between the two ends. CDR3 sequence reads: CASSGGAAQETQYF. CDR3 sequence (DNA): TGCGCCAGCAGCGGGGGGGCGGCCCAAGAGACCCAGTACTTC.

This chain links TRBV7-2 with TRBJ2-7; 11 bases align to TRBD2. The CDR3 loop spans 15 amino acids. CDR1 is SGHTA and CDR2 is FQGNSA in the germline V gene. V lost 1 base, J lost 7 bases, and 6 bases stayed unmatched. CDR3 coding DNA: TGTGCCAGCAGCTTAGTAGGGTTAGCGGGGGGGGAGCAGTACTTC. Protein: CASSLVGLAGGEQYF.

This clone was seen just once. The chain carries TRBV6-4 and TRBJ2-1; 7 bases line up with TRBD1. Germline values: CDR1 MRHNA, CDR2 SNTAGT. CDR3 length: 14 residues. Trimming cost V 1 base and J 6 bases; bases outside gene matches: 3. CDR3 nucleotides: TGTGCCAGCAGTGACTGGGCAGGGGGCAATGAGCAGTTCTTC. Its protein product is CASSDWAGGNEQFF.

The chain combines TRBV7-2 with TRBJ1-4; D unclear. The V end lost 6 bases, the J end lost 4 bases, and 15 bases lay between the germline ends. The CDR3 is 15 residues long. Looked up from germline, CDR1 is SGHTA and CDR2 is FQGNSA. Here the CDR3 reads CASSPSRALNEKLFF. The CDR3 DNA follows: TGTGCCAGCAGTCCCTCGAGGGCCCTTAATGAAAAACTGTTTTTT.

The rearrangement uses TRBV18 and TRBJ1-3; TRBD1 matches at 8 bases. The CDR3 contains 14 residues. The germline CDR1 and CDR2 sequences are KGHSH and LQKENI. With V trimmed by 8 bases and J by 4 bases, 7 bases remained unmatched. The CDR3 region has the DNA TGTGCCAGCCCAGAGACAGGGGCAGGAAACACCATATATTTT. Translated, it gives CASPETGAGNTIYF.

The chain carries TRBV4-1 and TRBJ2-2, with 7 bases fitting TRBD2. Germline V gene sequence: CDR1 MGHRA, CDR2 YSYEKL. The CDR3 is made up of 16 amino acids. V trimming: 6 bases; J trimming: 9 bases; junction bases outside the gene matches: 16. CDR3 region: CASSPLTTHGGWELFF. CDR3 coding DNA: TGCGCCAGCAGTCCCCTCACAACACACGGGGGGTGGGAGCTGTTTTTT.

This sequence joins TRBV2 and TRBJ2-5; 7 bases agree with TRBD1. The CDR3 is made up of 13 amino acids. The germline CDR1 and CDR2 sequences are SNHLY and FYNNEI. Trimming took 8 bases from V and 3 from J; bases not matched to a gene: 6. This CDR3 reads CASGDRPKETQYF. For the CDR3, the DNA is TGTGCCAGCGGGGACAGACCGAAAGAGACCCAGTACTTC.

This rearrangement joins TRBV2 to TRBJ1-6; D might be TRBD1 (6 bases). The CDR3 covers 16 residues. V lost 4 bases to trimming and J lost 7 bases, with 17 bases between them. Germline lookup yields CDR1 SNHLY and CDR2 FYNNEI. Here the CDR3 reads CASSGLGAAGNSPLHF. As DNA, the CDR3 is TGTGCCAGCAGTGGACTGGGGGCGGCAGGGAATTCACCCCTCCACTTT.

The chain links TRBV5-1 to TRBJ1-2; maybe TRBD1 (5 bases). The CDR3 totals 13 residues. Trimming removed 5 bases from V and 3 bases from J, with 11 bases in between. CDR1 and CDR2 (germline): SGHRS, YFSETQ. The CDR3 bases are TGCGCCAGCAGTTACGACAGTGACTATGGCTACACCTTC. This gives the protein CASSYDSDYGYTF.

This chain joins TRBV30 and TRBJ1-1; D is ambiguous. This CDR3 is built from 13 residues. Trimming left V 3 bases short and J 0 bases short, with 8 bases between. Germline values: CDR1 GTSNPN, CDR2 SVGIG (reference sequence). The CDR3 reads CAWRYGMNTEAFF. The CDR3 DNA is TGTGCCTGGAGATACGGTATGAACACTGAAGCTTTCTTT. The full variable domain, with the rest looked up from reference TRBV30 and TRBJ1-1, is SQTIHQWPATLVQPVGSPLSLECTVEGTSNPNLYWYRQAAGRGLQLLFYSVGIGQISSEVPQNLSASRPQDRQFILSSKKLLLSDSGFYLCAWRYGMNTEAFFGQGTRLTVV.

This chain connects TRBV5-1 to TRBJ1-1, with a weak D call TRBD1 (6 bases). The V gene lost 3 bases and the J gene lost 0 bases, with 9 bases spanning the gap. This CDR3 has 14 residues. CDR1 and CDR2 (germline): SGHRS, YFSETQ. The DNA for the CDR3 is TGCGCCAGCAGCTGGGGACAAATGAACACTGAAGCTTTCTTT. It codes for CASSWGQMNTEAFF.

The chain recombines TRBV19 with TRBJ2-1, with D perhaps TRBD2 (6 bases). The germline CDR1 and CDR2 sequences are LNHDA and SQIVND (reference sequence). The CDR3 is 12 residues long. Trimming took 5 bases from V and 13 from J, leaving 15 bases between them. CDR3 nucleotides: TGTGCCAGTAGTCCGGAGGGAGTGACACAGTTCTTC. This gives the protein CASSPEGVTQFF.

J is TRBJ2-7 and V is TRBV5-5, with 8 positions matching TRBD1. The V segment lost 0 bases and the J segment 3 bases; nucleotides outside the gene matches: 2. The germline V gene has CDR1 SGHKS and CDR2 YYEKEE (reference sequence). The CDR3 extends over 14 amino acids. This CDR3 reads CASSLGTGIYEQYF. As DNA, the CDR3 is TGTGCCAGCAGCTTGGGGACAGGGATCTACGAGCAGTACTTC.

The CDR3 DNA reads TGCGCCAGCAGCTTCTCGGGACAGGTATACAATGAGCAGTTCTTC. Translation: CASSFSGQVYNEQFF. The chain carries TRBV5-1 and TRBJ2-1; 8 bases fit TRBD1. The CDR3 runs 15 residues. J gave up 4 bases and V 2 bases, and 5 bases lay outside the gene matches. Germline V CDR1 and CDR2: SGHRS, YFSETQ.

The gene calls are TRBV14 and TRBJ1-1; D not resolved. The V and J ends lost 0 bases and 1 base respectively, with 15 bases between them. The germline V gene encodes CDR1 SGHDN and CDR2 FVKESK. This CDR3 has 17 amino acids. This CDR3 is CASSQDRPGLRNTEAFF. CDR3 DNA sequence: TGTGCCAGCAGCCAAGATCGGCCAGGCCTAAGGAACACTGAAGCTTTCTTT.

This chain uses TRBV9 with TRBJ2-5, with 9 bases lining up with TRBD2. The CDR3 is 16 amino acids. Germline assignment: CDR1 SGDLS and CDR2 YYNGEE. V trimming: 0 bases; J trimming: 5 bases; junction bases outside the gene matches: 8. CDR3 residues: CASSVARRGGVETQYF. CDR3 coding DNA: TGTGCCAGCAGCGTAGCCAGGCGGGGGGGAGTTGAGACCCAGTACTTC.

The V and J genes are TRBV28 and TRBJ1-2, with a tentative D call TRBD1 (5 bases). The germline V gene encodes CDR1 MDHEN and CDR2 SYDVKM. The CDR3 covers 14 residues. V was shortened by 3 bases and J by 2 bases, with 10 bases between the two germline ends. Here the CDR3 reads CASSFGGANYGYTF. CDR3 sequence (DNA): TGTGCCAGCAGTTTTGGTGGGGCCAACTATGGCTACACCTTC.

V usage is TRBV7-9 and J usage is TRBJ2-5; D perhaps matches TRBD1 (5 bases). The V gene lost 1 base and the J gene lost 6 bases, with 12 bases spanning the gap. The CDR3 covers 14 residues. Germline loops: CDR1 SEHNR, CDR2 FQNEAQ (reference sequence). The CDR3 sequence: CASSLGGGWKTQYF. CDR3 DNA sequence: TGTGCCAGCAGCTTAGGGGGCGGTTGGAAGACCCAGTACTTC.

The V gene is TRBV19, the J gene TRBJ1-3; D is possibly TRBD1 (6 bases). CDR3 size: 17 residues. The V and J ends lost 3 bases and 0 bases respectively, with 15 bases between them. Germline V gene lookup returns CDR1 LNHDA and CDR2 SQIVND (reference sequence). This chain's CDR3 is CASSMHRQETSGNTIYF. DNA for the CDR3: TGTGCCAGTAGTATGCACAGACAGGAGACCTCTGGAAACACCATATATTTT.

The chain employs TRBV10-3 and TRBJ1-2; 7 bases are shared with TRBD1. This CDR3 region has 15 residues. The J segment lost 0 bases and the V segment lost 9 bases, leaving 10 bases of the junction unmatched. The germline CDR1 and CDR2 sequences are ENHRY and SYGVKD. The CDR3 nucleotides read TGTGCCATAAGACAGGGCGGGATTTCTAACTATGGCTACACCTTC. It codes for CAIRQGGISNYGYTF.

The J gene is TRBJ2-7, the V gene TRBV27, with 10 bases identical to TRBD1. J lost 5 bases, V lost 4 bases, and 11 bases had no gene match. CDR1 and CDR2 from the germline V gene are MNHEY and SMNVEV (reference sequence). This CDR3 contains 16 residues. The CDR3 nucleotides read TGTGCCAGCAGTTCACATTTAGGGACAGGGGTTAACGAGCAGTACTTC. This gives the protein CASSSHLGTGVNEQYF.

The chain links TRBV2 to TRBJ2-4; D unclear. The CDR3 is made up of 14 amino acids. Trimming took 7 bases from V and 6 from J, leaving 16 bases between them. Germline CDR1 is SNHLY and CDR2 is FYNNEI. This CDR3 reads CASTTPQLRNIQYF. For the CDR3, the DNA is TGTGCCAGCACCACCCCACAGCTGAGAAACATTCAGTACTTC.

This clone was observed a few times. The rearrangement links TRBV23-1 to TRBJ2-7, with TRBD1 as a possible D gene (5 bases). TRBV23-1 is filed as an ORF, its function uncertain. With 1 base removed from V and 2 bases from J, the gap between germline ends came to 30 bases. The CDR3 totals 21 residues. CDR3 residues: CASSQFHRSRSSTRTTYEQYF. CDR3 coding DNA: TGCGCCAGCAGTCAATTTCACAGGTCGCGGTCTTCGACCCGAACGACCTACGAGCAGTACTTC.

The J gene is TRBJ2-7, the V gene TRBV18, with 9 bases matching TRBD1. Germline CDR1 reads KGHSH; CDR2 reads LQKENI. CDR3 length equals 16 residues. V shed 3 bases and J 2 bases; nucleotides not matched to a gene: 8. CDR3 region: CASSPYLGQGAYEQYF. The DNA of the CDR3 is TGTGCCAGCTCACCCTACTTGGGACAGGGCGCCTACGAGCAGTACTTC.

V is TRBV9 and J is TRBJ2-7, with a possible D match to TRBD1 (6 bases). CDR3 size: 13 residues. CDR1 SGDLS and CDR2 YYNGEE come from the germline V gene. V lost 0 bases and J lost 6, with 10 bases in between. CDR3 sequence (DNA): TGTGCCAGCAGCGTAGTTTCCAGGGGCGAGCAGTACTTC. Translation: CASSVVSRGEQYF. The entire variable domain, with the rest obtained from reference TRBV9 and TRBJ2-7, is as follows: DSGVTQTPKHLITATGQRVTLRCSPRSGDLSVYWYQQSLDQGLQFLIQYYNGEERAKGNILERFSAQQFPDLHSELNLSSLELGDSALYFCASSVVSRGEQYFGPGTRLTVT.